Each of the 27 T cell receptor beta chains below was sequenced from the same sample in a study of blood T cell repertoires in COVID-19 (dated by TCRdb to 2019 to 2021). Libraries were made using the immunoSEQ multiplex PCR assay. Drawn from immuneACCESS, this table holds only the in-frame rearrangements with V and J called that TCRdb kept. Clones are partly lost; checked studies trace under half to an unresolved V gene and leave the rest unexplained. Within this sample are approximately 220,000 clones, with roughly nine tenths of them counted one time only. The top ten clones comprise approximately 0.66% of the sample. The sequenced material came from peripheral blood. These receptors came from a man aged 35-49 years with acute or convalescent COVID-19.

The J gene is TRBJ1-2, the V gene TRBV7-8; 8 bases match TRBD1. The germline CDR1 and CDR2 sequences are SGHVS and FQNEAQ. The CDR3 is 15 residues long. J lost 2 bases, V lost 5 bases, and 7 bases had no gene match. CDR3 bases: TGTGCCAGCAGCCCTATGACAGGGGCCAACTATGGCTACACCTTC. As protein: CASSPMTGANYGYTF.

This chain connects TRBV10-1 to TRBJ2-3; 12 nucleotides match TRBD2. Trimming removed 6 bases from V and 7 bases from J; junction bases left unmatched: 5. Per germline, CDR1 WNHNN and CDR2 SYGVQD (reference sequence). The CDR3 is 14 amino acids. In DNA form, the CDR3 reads TGCGCCAGCAGCCCTAGCGGGGGGGGATATACGCAGTATTTT. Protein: CASSPSGGGYTQYF.

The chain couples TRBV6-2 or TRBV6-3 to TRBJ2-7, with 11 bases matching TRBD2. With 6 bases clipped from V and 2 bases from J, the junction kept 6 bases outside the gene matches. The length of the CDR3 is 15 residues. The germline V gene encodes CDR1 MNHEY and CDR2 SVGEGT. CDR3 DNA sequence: TGTGCCAGCAGCCGCGGGACTAGCGGAACCTACGAGCAGTACTTC. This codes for CASSRGTSGTYEQYF.

CDR3 nucleotide sequence: TGTGCCACCTACGCGCGAGACTACGAGCAGTACTTC. It is translated as CATYARDYEQYF. V is TRBV6-6 and J is TRBJ2-7; D remains unclear. The CDR3 consists of 12 residues. V lost 10 bases to trimming and J lost 3 bases, with 13 bases between them. CDR1 is MNHNY, CDR2 SVGAGI, per germline (reference sequence).

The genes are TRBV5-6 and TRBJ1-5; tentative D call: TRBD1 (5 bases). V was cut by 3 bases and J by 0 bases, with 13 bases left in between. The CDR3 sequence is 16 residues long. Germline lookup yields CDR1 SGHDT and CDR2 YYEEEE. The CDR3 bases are TGTGCCAGCAGCTCCCACCGGGACTATAGCAATCAGCCCCAGCATTTT. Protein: CASSSHRDYSNQPQHF.

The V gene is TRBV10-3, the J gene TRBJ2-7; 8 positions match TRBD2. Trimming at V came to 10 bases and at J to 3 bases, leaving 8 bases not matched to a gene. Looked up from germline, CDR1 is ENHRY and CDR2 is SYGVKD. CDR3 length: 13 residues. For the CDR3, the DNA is TGTGCCAGCGCCTGGCGGGAGGACTACGAGCAGTACTTC. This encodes CASAWREDYEQYF.

CDR3 in amino acids: CASSPSRGLAAQETQYF. The CDR3 DNA reads TGTGCCAGCAGCCCCTCACGGGGACTAGCGGCCCAAGAGACCCAGTACTTC. J is TRBJ2-5 and V is TRBV7-9, with 11 positions matching TRBD2. This CDR3 region has 17 residues. Germline CDR1 and CDR2: SEHNR and FQNEAQ (reference sequence). Unmatched junction bases numbered 9, after V lost 5 bases and J lost 1 base. Together with reference TRBV7-9 and TRBJ2-5, the CDR3 gives the full variable domain: DTGVSQNPRHKITKRGQNVTFRCDPISEHNRLYWYRQTLGQGPEFLTYFQNEAQLEKSRLLSDRFSAERPKGSFSTLEIQRTEQGDSAMYLCASSPSRGLAAQETQYFGPGTRLLVL.

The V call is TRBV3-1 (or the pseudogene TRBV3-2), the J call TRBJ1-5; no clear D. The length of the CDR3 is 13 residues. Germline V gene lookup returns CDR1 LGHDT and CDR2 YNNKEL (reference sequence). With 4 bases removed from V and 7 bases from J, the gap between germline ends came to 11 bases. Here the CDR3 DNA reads TGTGCCAGCAGCCCGACAACGCAACAGCCCCAGCATTTT. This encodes CASSPTTQQPQHF.

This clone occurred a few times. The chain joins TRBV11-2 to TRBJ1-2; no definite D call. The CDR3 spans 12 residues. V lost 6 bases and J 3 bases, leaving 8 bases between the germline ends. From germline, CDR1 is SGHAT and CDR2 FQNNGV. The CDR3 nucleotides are TGTGCCAGCAGAAGAACGGACTATGGCTACACCTTC. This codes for CASRRTDYGYTF.

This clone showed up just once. This CDR3 is CASSQEIGGGKVEQYF. The CDR3, as DNA: TGTGCCAGCAGCCAAGAAATAGGGGGCGGAAAGGTCGAGCAGTACTTC. V gene TRBV4-2 combines with J gene TRBJ2-7; TRBD1 matches at 7 bases. The germline gives CDR1 LGHNA, CDR2 YNFKEQ. The CDR3 has 16 residues. V was clipped by 0 bases and J by 6 bases; unmatched bases: 11.

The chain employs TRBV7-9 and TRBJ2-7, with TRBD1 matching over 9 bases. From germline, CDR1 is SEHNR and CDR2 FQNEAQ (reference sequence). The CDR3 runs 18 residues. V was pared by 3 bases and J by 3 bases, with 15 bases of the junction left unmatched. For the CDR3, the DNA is TGTGCCAGCAGCTTCTCCTCCTCCGGGACAGGGCTCCTCTACGAGCAGTACTTC. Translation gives CASSFSSSGTGLLYEQYF.

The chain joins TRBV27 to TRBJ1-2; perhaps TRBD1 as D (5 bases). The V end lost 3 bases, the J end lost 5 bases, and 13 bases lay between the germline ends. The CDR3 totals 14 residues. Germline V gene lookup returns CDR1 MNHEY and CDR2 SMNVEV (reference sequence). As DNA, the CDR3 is TGTGCCAGCAGTTTCACCGGGGGAAGGTATGGCTACACCTTC. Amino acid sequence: CASSFTGGRYGYTF.

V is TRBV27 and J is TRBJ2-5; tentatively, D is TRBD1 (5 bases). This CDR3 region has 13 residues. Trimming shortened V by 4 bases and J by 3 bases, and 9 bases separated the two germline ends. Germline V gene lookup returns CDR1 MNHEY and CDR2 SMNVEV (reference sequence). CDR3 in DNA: TGTGCCAGCAGTTCAGGGTGGGAAGAGACCCAGTACTTC. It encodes CASSSGWEETQYF.

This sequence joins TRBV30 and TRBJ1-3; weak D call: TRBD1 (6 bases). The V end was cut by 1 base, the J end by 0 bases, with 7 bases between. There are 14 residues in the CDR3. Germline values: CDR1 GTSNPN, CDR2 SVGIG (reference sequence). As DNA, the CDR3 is TGTGCCTGGAGTGAGGACAGCTCTGGAAACACCATATATTTT. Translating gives CAWSEDSSGNTIYF.

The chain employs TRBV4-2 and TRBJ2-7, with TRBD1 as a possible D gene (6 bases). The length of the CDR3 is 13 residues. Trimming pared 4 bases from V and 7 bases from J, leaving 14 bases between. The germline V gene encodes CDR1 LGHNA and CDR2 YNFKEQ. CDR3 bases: TGTGCCAGCAGCCCGAGGGGGTTAGAGGAGCAGTACTTC. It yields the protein CASSPRGLEEQYF.

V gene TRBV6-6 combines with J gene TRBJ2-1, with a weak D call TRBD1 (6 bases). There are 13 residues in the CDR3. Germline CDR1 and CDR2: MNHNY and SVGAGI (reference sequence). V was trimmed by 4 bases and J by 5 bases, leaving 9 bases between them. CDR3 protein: CASSWGQHNEQFF. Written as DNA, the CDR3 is TGTGCCAGCAGTTGGGGACAACACAATGAGCAGTTCTTC.

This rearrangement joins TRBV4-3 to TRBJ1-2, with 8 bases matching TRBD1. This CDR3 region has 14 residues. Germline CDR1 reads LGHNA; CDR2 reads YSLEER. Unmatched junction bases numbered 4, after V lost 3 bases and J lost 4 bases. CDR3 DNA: TGCGCCAGCAGCCAGGCTGACAGGGGCTATGGCTACACCTTC. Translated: CASSQADRGYGYTF.

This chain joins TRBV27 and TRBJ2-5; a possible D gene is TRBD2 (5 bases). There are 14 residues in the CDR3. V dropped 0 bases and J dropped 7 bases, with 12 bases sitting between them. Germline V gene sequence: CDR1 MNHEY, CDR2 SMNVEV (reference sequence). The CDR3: CASSLSAGSWTQYF. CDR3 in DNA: TGTGCCAGCAGTTTATCGGCGGGCAGCTGGACCCAGTACTTC.

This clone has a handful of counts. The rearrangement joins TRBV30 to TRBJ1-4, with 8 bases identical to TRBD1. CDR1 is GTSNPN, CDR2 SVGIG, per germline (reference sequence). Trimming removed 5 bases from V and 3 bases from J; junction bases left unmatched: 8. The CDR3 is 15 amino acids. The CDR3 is CAWGSQGAANEKLFF. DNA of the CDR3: TGTGCCTGGGGTTCGCAGGGGGCGGCTAATGAAAAACTGTTTTTT.

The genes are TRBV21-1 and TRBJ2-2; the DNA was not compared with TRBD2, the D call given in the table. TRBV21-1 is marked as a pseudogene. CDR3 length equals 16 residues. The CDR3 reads CASTPPGGRPFRELFF. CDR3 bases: TGTGCCAGCACCCCCCCGGGGGGGCGTCCCTTCAGGGAGCTGTTTTTT.

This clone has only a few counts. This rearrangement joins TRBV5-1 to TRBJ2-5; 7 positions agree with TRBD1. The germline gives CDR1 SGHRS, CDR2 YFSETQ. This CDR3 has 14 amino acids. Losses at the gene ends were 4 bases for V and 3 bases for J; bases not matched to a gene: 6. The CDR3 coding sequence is TGCGCCAGCAGCCCGGGACAGAGAGAAGAGACCCAGTACTTC. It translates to CASSPGQREETQYF.

DNA for the CDR3: TGTGCCAGCAGCTCGACAGGGTCGGGCACTGAAGCTTTCTTT. Translated: CASSSTGSGTEAFF. V and J are TRBV7-6 and TRBJ1-1; 7 bases align to TRBD1. The J segment lost 4 bases and the V segment lost 4 bases, leaving 6 bases of the junction unmatched. CDR1 is SGHVS and CDR2 is FNYEAQ in the germline V gene. CDR3 size: 14 residues. The full variable domain, with the rest looked up from reference TRBV7-6 and TRBJ1-1, is GAGVSQSPRYKVTKRGQDVALRCDPISGHVSLYWYRQALGQGPEFLTYFNYEAQQDKSGLPNDRFSAERPEGSISTLTIQRTEQRDSAMYRCASSSTGSGTEAFFGQGTRLTVV.

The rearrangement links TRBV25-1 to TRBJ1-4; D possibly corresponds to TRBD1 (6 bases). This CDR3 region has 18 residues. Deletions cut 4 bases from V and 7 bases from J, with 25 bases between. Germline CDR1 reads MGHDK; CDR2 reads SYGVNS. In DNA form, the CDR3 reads TGTGCCAGCAGTGCTATTACAGGGTACAGGTTTGAAAGTGAAAAACTGTTTTTT. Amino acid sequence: CASSAITGYRFESEKLFF.

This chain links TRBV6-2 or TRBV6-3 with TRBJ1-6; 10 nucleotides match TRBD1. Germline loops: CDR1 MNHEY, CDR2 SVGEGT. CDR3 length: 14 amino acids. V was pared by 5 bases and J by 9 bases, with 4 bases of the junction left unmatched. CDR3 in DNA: TGTGCCAGCAGTCTCGACAGGGGGCTTTCACCCCTCCACTTT. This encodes CASSLDRGLSPLHF.

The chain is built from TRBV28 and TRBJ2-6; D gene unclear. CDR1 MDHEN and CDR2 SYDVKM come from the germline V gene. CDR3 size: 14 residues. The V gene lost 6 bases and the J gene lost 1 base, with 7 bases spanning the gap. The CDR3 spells CASRVRSGANVLTF. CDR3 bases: TGTGCCAGCAGGGTACGGTCTGGGGCCAACGTCCTGACTTTC. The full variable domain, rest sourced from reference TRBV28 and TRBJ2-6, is DVKVTQSSRYLVKRTGEKVFLECVQDMDHENMFWYRQDPGLGLRLIYFSYDVKMKEKGDIPEGYSVSREKKERFSLILESASTNQTSMYLCASRVRSGANVLTFGAGSRLTVL.

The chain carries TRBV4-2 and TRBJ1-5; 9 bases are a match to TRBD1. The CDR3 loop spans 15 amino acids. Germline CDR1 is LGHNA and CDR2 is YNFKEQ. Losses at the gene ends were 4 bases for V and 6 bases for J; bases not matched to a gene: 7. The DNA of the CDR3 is TGTGCCAGCAGCCGCGTCACAGGGGGCATTCAGCCCCAGCATTTT. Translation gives CASSRVTGGIQPQHF.

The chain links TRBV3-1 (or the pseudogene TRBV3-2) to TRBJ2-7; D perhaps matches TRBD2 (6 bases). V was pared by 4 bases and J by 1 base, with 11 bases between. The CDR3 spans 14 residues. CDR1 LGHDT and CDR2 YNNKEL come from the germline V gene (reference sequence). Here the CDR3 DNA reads TGTGCCAGCAGCCGGGCGGGGCCGTCCTACGAGCAGTACTTC. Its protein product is CASSRAGPSYEQYF.